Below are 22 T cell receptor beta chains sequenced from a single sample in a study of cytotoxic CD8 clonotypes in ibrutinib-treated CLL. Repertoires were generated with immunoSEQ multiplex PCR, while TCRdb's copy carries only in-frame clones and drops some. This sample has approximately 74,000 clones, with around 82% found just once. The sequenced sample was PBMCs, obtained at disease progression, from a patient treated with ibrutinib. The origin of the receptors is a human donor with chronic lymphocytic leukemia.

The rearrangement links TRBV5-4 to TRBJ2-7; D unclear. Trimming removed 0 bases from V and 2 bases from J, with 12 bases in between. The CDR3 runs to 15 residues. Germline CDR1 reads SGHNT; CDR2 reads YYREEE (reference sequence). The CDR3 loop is CASSLEPRVTYEQYF. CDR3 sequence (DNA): TGTGCCAGCAGCTTGGAACCACGTGTAACCTACGAGCAGTACTTC.

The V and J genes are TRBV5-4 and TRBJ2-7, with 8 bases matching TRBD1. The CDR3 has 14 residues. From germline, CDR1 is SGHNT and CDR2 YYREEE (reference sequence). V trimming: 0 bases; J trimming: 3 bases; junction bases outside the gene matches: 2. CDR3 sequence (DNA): TGTGCCAGCAGCTTGGGGACAGGGCTCTACGAGCAGTACTTC. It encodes CASSLGTGLYEQYF.

The CDR3: CASRDTNSNQPQHF. In nucleotides, the CDR3 is TGTGCCAGCAGGGACACCAATAGCAATCAGCCCCAGCATTTT. The chain employs TRBV7-9 and TRBJ1-5; tentative D call: TRBD1 (5 bases). The germline V gene encodes CDR1 SEHNR and CDR2 FQNEAQ (reference sequence). The CDR3 spans 14 residues. Deletions cut 6 bases from V and 0 bases from J, with 9 bases between.

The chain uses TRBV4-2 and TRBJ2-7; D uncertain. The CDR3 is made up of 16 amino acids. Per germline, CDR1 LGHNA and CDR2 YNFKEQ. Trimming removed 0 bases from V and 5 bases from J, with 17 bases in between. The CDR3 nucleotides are TGTGCCAGCAGCCAAGATCCGGACCCCCCGTACGACGAGCAGTACTTC. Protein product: CASSQDPDPPYDEQYF.

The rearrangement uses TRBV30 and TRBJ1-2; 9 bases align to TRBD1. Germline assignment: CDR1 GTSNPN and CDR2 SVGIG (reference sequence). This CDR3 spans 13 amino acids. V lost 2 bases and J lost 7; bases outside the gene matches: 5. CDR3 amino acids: CAWSRTGAGGYTF. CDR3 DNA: TGTGCCTGGAGTAGGACAGGGGCGGGTGGCTACACCTTC.

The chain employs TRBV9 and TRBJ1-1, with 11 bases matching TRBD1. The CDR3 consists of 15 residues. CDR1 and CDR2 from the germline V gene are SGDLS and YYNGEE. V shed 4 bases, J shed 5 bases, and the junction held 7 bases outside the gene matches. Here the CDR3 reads CASSTGQGVSTEAFF. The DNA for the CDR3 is TGTGCCAGCAGCACGGGACAGGGGGTGAGTACTGAAGCTTTCTTT.

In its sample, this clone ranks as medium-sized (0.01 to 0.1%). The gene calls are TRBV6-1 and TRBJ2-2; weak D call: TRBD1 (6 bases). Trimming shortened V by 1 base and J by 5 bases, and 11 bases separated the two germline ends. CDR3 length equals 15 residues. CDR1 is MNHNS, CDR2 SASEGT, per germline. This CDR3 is CASSEGAGETGELFF. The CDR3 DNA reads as TGTGCCAGCAGTGAAGGGGCAGGGGAGACCGGGGAGCTGTTTTTT.

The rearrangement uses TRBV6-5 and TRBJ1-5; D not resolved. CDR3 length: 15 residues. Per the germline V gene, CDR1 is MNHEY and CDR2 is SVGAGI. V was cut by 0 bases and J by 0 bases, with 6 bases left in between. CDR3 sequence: CASSYSRYSNQPQHF. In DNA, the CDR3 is TGTGCCAGCAGTTACTCACGATATAGCAATCAGCCCCAGCATTTT.

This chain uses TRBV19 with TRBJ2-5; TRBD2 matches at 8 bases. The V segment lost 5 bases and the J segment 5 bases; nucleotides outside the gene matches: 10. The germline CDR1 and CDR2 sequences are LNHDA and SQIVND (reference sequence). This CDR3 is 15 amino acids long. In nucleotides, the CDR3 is TGTGCCAGTAGTCGTTCCGGGAGGGTTAGCGAGACCCAGTACTTC. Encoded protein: CASSRSGRVSETQYF.

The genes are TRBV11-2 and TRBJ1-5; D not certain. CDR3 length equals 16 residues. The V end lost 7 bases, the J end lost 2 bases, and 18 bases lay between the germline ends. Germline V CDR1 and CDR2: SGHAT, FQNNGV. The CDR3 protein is CASKAPQPGGNQPQHF. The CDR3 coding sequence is TGTGCCAGCAAGGCTCCTCAGCCGGGCGGCAATCAGCCCCAGCATTTT.

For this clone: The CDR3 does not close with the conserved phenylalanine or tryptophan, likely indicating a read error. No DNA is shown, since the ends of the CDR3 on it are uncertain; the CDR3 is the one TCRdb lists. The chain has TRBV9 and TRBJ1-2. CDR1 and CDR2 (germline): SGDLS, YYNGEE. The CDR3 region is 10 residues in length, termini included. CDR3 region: CAGPKRSPPL.

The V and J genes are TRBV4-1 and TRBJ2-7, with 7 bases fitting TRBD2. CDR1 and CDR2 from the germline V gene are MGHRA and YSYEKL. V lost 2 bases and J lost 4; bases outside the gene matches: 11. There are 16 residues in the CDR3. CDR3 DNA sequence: TGCGCCAGCAGCCAAAACCCAGCTAGCGGCGTTTACGAGCAGTACTTC. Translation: CASSQNPASGVYEQYF.

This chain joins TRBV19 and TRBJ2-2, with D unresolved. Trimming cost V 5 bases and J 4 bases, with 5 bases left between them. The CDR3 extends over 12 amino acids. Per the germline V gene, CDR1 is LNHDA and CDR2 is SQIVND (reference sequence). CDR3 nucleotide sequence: TGTGCCAGTAGTCGCCTCACCGGGGAGCTGTTTTTT. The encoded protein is CASSRLTGELFF. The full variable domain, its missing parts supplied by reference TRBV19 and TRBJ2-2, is DGGITQSPKYLFRKEGQNVTLSCEQNLNHDAMYWYRQDPGQGLRLIYYSQIVNDFQKGDIAEGYSVSREKKESFPLTVTSAQKNPTAFYLCASSRLTGELFFGEGSRLTVL.

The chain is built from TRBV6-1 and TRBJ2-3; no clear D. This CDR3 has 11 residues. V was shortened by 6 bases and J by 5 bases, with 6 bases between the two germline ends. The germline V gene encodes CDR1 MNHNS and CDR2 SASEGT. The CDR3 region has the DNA TGTGCCAGCAGACGCCTAGATACGCAGTATTTT. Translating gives CASRRLDTQYF.

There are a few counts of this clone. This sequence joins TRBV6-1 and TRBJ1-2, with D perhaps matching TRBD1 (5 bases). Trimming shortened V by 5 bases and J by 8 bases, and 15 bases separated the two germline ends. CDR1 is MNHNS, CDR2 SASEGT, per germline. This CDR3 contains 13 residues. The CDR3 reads CASSSDQGSGYTF. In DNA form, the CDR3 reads TGTGCCAGCAGTTCAGATCAGGGATCCGGCTACACCTTC.

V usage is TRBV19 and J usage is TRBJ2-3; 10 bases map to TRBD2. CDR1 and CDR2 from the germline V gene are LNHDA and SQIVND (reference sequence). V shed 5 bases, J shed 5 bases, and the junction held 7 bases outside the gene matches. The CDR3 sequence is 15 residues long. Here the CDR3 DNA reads TGTGCCAGTAGTTTTCTAGCGGGGGTCATAGATACGCAGTATTTT. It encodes CASSFLAGVIDTQYF.

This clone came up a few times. As DNA, the CDR3 is TGTGCCAGCAGTGAAGGGGGCACAGATACGCAGTATTTT. This encodes CASSEGGTDTQYF. V is TRBV6-4 and J is TRBJ2-3, with D possibly matching TRBD1 (5 bases). V was pared by 3 bases and J by 1 base, with 5 bases between. Germline CDR1 MRHNA, CDR2 SNTAGT. The CDR3 spans 13 residues.

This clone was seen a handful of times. The CDR3 DNA sequence: TGTGCCAGCAGCCCCAACGCTGGCCCACACGAGCAGTACTTC. Its protein product is CASSPNAGPHEQYF. The rearrangement joins TRBV7-9 to TRBJ2-7; no definite D call. The CDR3 sequence is 14 residues long. Between the trimmed V and J ends, which lost 5 bases and 5 bases, there was a span of 16 bases. Germline V CDR1 and CDR2: SEHNR, FQNEAQ (reference sequence).

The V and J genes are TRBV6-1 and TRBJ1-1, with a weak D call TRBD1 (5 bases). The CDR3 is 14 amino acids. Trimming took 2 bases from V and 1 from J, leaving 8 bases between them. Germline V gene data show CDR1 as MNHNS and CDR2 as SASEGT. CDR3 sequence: CASSERGWNTEAFF. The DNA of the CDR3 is TGTGCCAGCAGTGAAAGGGGATGGAACACTGAAGCTTTCTTT.

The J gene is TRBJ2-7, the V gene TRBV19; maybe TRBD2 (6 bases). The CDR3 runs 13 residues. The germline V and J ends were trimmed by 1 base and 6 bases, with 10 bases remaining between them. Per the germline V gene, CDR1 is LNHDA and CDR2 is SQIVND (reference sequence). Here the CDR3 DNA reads TGTGCCAGTAGTATAGTCGCTAGCGTCGAGCAGTACTTC. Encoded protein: CASSIVASVEQYF.

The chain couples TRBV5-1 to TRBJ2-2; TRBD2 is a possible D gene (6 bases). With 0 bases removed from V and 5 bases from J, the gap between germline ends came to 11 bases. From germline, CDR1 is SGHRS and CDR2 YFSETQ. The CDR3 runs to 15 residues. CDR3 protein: CASSLVTSTTGELFF. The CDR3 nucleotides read TGCGCCAGCAGCTTGGTTACTAGCACGACCGGGGAGCTGTTTTTT.

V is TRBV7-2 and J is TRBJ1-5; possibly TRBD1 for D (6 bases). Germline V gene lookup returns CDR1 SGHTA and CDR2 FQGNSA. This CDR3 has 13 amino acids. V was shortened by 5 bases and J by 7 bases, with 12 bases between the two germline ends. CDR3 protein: CASSPRGRQPQHF. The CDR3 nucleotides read TGTGCCAGCAGCCCCAGGGGTAGGCAGCCCCAGCATTTT.